This TCR beta chain derives from a study of blood T cell repertoires in COVID-19. Study-level information: From the United States, Italy and Spain came samples of acute and convalescent COVID-19.

Per the germline V gene, CDR1 is KGHSH and CDR2 is LQKENI. This CDR3 spans 15 amino acids. The V end lost 3 bases, the J end lost 7 bases, and 15 bases lay between the germline ends. Methods used by the authors: Amplification with reference gene primers provided the estimates of nucleated cell counts. The table came from immunoSEQ multiplex PCR; TCRdb's copy has only in-frame clones and leaves some out. V, J and clone size are those of that table, while D and trimming were read from the DNA. The top ten hold around a tenth of the sample, which has roughly 52,000 clones, 82% seen once. Sequenced: peripheral blood. The chain has TRBV18 and TRBJ1-4; D ambiguous. This TCR came from a man older than 75 with COVID-19, enrolled during active disease. The CDR3 sequence is CASSPPTNRGEKLFF. The DNA of the CDR3 is TGTGCCAGCTCACCCCCGACAAACCGGGGTGAAAAACTGTTTTTT.